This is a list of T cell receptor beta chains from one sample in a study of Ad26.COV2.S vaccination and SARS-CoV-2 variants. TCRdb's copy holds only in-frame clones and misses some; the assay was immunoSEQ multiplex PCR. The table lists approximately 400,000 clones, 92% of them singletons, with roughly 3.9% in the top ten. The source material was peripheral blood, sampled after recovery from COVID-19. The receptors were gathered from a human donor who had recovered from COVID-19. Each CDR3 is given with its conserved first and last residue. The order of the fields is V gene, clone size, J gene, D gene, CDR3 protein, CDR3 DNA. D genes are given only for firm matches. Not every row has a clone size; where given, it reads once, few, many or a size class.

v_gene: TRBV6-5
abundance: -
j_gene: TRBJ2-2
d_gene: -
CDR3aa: CASSYGPSVNTGELFF
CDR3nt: TGTGCCAGCAGTTACGGCCCGTCGGTGAACACCGGGGAGCTGTTTTTT

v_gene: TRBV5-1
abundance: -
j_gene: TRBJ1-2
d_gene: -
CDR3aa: CASSPLGGRYGYTF
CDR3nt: TGCGCCAGCAGCCCCCTGGGAGGGAGATATGGCTACACCTTC

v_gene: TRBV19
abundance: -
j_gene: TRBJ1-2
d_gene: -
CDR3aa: CASRHGPIDIYGYTF
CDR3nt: TGTGCCAGCCGGCACGGACCTATCGATATTTATGGCTACACCTTC

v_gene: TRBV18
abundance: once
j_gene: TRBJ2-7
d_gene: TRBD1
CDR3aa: CASSSGQGGDEQYF
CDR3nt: TGTGCCAGCTCGTCGGGACAGGGCGGGGACGAGCAGTACTTC

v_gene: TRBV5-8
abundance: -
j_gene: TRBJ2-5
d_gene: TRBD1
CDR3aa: CASSLGARGRLGETQYF
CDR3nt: TGTGCCAGCAGCTTGGGAGCCAGGGGGCGGCTGGGAGAGACCCAGTACTTC

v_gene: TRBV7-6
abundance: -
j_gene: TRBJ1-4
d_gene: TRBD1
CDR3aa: CASSERTGRGEKLFF
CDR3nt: TGTGCCAGCAGCGAGCGGACAGGTCGGGGGGAAAAACTGTTTTTT

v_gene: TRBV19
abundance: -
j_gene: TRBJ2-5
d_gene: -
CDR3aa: CASSRTIVQETQYF
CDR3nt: TGTGCCAGTAGTAGGACAATAGTCCAAGAGACCCAGTACTTC

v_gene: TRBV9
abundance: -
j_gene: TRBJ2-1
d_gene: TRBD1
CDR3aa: CASSVGGQGRHEQFF
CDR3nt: TGTGCCAGCAGCGTAGGGGGACAGGGGCGCCATGAGCAGTTCTTC

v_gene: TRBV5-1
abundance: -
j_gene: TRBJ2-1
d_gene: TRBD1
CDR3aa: CASSPPPLTGAKVNEQFF
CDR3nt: TGCGCCAGCAGCCCCCCGCCTTTGACAGGGGCAAAAGTCAATGAGCAGTTCTTC

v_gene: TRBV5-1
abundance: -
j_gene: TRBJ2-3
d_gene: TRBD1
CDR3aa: CASSKDRGGGTDTQYF
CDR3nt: TGCGCCAGCAGCAAGGACAGGGGCGGTGGGACAGATACGCAGTATTTT

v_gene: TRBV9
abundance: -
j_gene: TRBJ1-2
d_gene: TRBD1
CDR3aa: CASSAFGTGIYGYTF
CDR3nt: TGTGCCAGCAGCGCGTTCGGGACAGGCATCTATGGCTACACCTTC

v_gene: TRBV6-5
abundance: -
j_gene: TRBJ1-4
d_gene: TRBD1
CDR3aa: CASSRQGGEKLFF
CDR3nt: TGTGCCAGCAGCCGACAGGGTGGTGAAAAACTGTTTTTT

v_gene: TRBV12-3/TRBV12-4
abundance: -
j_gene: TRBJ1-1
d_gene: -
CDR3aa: CASSLQGATEAFF
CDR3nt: TGTGCCAGCAGTTTACAAGGGGCCACTGAAGCTTTCTTT

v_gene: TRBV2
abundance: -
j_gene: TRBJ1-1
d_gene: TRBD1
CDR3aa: CASSEDRMNTEAFF
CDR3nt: TGTGCCAGCAGTGAGGACAGGATGAACACTGAAGCTTTCTTT

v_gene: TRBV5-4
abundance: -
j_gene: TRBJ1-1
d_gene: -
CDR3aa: CASAEENTEAFF
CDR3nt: TGTGCCAGCGCCGAAGAGAACACTGAAGCTTTCTTT

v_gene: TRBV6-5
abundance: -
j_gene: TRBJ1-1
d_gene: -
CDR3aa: CASRPRTGNTEAFF
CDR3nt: TGTGCCAGCAGGCCCCGGACGGGGAACACTGAAGCTTTCTTT

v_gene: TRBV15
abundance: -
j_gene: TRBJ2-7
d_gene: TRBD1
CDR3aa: CATSGVEPGQGINVYEQYF
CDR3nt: TGTGCCACCAGCGGGGTGGAACCGGGACAGGGAATTAACGTCTACGAGCAGTACTTC

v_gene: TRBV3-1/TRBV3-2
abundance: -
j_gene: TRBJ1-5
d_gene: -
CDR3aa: CASSHQNQPQHF
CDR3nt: TGTGCCAGCAGCCATCAAAATCAGCCCCAGCATTTT

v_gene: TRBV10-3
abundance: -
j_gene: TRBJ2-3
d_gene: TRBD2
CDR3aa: CAISEVPAGYQSTDTQYF
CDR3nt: TGTGCCATCAGTGAAGTCCCAGCGGGGTACCAGAGCACAGATACGCAGTATTTT

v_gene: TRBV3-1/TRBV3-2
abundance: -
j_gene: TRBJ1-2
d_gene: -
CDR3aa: CASSQDGGTRYGYTF
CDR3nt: TGTGCCAGCAGCCAAGATGGGGGGACCCGCTATGGCTACACCTTC

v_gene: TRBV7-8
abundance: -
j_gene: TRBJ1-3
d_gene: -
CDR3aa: CASSLVLVRRVSSGNTIYF
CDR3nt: TGTGCCAGCAGCTTAGTTTTGGTCCGCCGAGTGAGCTCTGGAAACACCATATATTTT

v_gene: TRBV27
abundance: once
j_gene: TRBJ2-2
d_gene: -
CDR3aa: CASSFTRELTGELFF
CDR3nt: TGTGCCAGCAGTTTCACCCGGGAGCTGACCGGGGAGCTGTTTTTT

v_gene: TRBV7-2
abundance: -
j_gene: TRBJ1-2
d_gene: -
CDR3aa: CASSLVSGNYGYTF
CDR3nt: TGTGCCAGCAGCTTAGTTTCGGGGAACTATGGCTACACCTTC

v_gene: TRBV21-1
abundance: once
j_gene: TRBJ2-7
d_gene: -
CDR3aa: CASVLGAGAYEQYF
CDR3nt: TGTGCCAGCGTTTTAGGAGCAGGGGCCTACGAGCAGTACTTC

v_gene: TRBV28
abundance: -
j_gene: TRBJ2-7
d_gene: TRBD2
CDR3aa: CAVKAGTTSPYEQYF
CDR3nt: TGTGCTGTTAAAGCAGGGACTACAAGCCCCTACGAGCAGTACTTC

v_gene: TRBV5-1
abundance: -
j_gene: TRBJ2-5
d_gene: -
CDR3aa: CASSSLTGGPKETQYF
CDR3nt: TGCGCCAGCAGCTCTTTAACGGGTGGGCCAAAAGAGACCCAGTACTTC

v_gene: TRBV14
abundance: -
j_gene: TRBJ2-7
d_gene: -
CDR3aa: CASSSPSYEQYF
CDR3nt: TGTGCCAGCAGCTCCCCCTCCTACGAGCAGTACTTC

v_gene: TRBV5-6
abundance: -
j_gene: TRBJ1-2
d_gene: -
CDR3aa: CASELSRDAINYGYTF
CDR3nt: TGTGCCAGCGAGCTTAGTAGGGACGCGATTAACTATGGCTACACCTTC

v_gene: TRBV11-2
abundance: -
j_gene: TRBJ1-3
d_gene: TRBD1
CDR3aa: CASSSQDRAGNTIYF
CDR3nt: TGTGCCAGCAGCTCTCAGGACAGGGCTGGAAACACCATATATTTT

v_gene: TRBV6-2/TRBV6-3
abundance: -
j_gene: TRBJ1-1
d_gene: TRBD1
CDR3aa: CASSYDRVLTEAFF
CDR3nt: TGTGCCAGCAGTTATGACAGGGTTTTAACTGAAGCTTTCTTT